These 19 T cell receptor beta chains were all obtained from the same sample, sequenced in a study of early T cells in non-severe SARS-CoV-2 infection. Each CDR3 protein gets one entry after TCRdb re-called the 5' RACE reads with MiXCR. The table has approximately 23,000 distinct CDR3 sequences, around 4.5% seen once. Specimen: whole blood. These receptors originate from an adult who was a healthcare worker with PCR-confirmed SARS-CoV-2 infection or an uninfected control (not recorded which).

This clonotype was recorded a few times. The V call is TRBV5-4, the J call TRBJ2-3, with TRBD1 as a possible D gene (6 bases). CDR1 and CDR2 (germline): SGHNT, YYREEE (reference sequence). The CDR3 totals 13 residues. V was clipped by 3 bases and J by 2 bases, with 7 bases between them. DNA of the CDR3: TGTGCCAGCAGCTGGACAGCCACAGATACGCAGTATTTT. It encodes CASSWTATDTQYF.

This clonotype showed up many times. The rearrangement joins TRBV25-1 to TRBJ1-1, with TRBD1 identical over 8 bases. The V and J ends lost 5 bases and 3 bases, in that order; junction bases with no gene match: 8. The CDR3 contains 15 residues. Germline V gene data show CDR1 as MGHDK and CDR2 as SYGVNS. The CDR3 here is CASSSPQGADTEAFF. The CDR3 coding sequence is TGTGCCAGCAGTTCCCCCCAGGGGGCGGACACTGAAGCTTTCTTT.

At least ten counts were recorded for this clonotype. As DNA, the CDR3 is TGTGCCAGCAGTGAAGAAGGGACTAGCGGGAGGTTTACCTACAATGAGCAGTTCTTC. This sequence encodes CASSEEGTSGRFTYNEQFF. The chain uses TRBV2 and TRBJ2-1; 15 bases fit TRBD2. Germline-derived CDR1 and CDR2 are SNHLY and FYNNEI. This CDR3 is built from 19 residues. V lost 1 base to trimming and J lost 2 bases; unmatched junction nucleotides: 6. Together with reference TRBV2 and TRBJ2-1, the CDR3 gives the full variable domain: EPEVTQTPSHQVTQMGQEVILRCVPISNHLYFYWYRQILGQKVEFLVSFYNNEISEKSEIFDDQFSVERPDGSNFTLKIRSTKLEDSAMYFCASSEEGTSGRFTYNEQFFGPGTRLTVL.

The chain carries TRBV5-6 and TRBJ2-1, with 8 bases matching TRBD2. Germline CDR1 and CDR2: SGHDT and YYEEEE. V was clipped by 1 base and J by 10 bases; unmatched bases: 13. CDR3 length equals 16 residues. Here the CDR3 reads CASSLTIQRERKEQFF. The CDR3, as DNA: TGTGCCAGCAGCTTGACGATCCAGCGGGAGAGGAAGGAGCAGTTCTTC.

This clonotype was recorded a few times. The chain recombines TRBV28 with TRBJ2-7; tentative D call: TRBD2 (5 bases). CDR1 and CDR2 from the germline V gene are MDHEN and SYDVKM. V was pared by 3 bases and J by 6 bases, with 9 bases between. There are 12 residues in the CDR3. This CDR3 is CASSFERFEQYF. CDR3 bases: TGTGCCAGCAGTTTCGAGCGGTTCGAGCAGTACTTC.

This clonotype appeared many times. The chain carries TRBV7-2 and TRBJ1-5, with D perhaps matching TRBD1 (5 bases). The germline CDR1 and CDR2 sequences are SGHTA and FQGNSA. This CDR3 is 15 amino acids long. V was trimmed by 5 bases and J by 0 bases, leaving 11 bases between them. The CDR3 coding sequence is TGTGCCAGCAGCCTCGAGGGACTTAGCAATCAGCCCCAGCATTTT. Encoded protein: CASSLEGLSNQPQHF.

This clonotype was seen at least ten times. The V and J genes are TRBV28 and TRBJ2-5; TRBD2 matches at 7 bases. This CDR3 is built from 14 residues. Germline V gives CDR1 MDHEN, CDR2 SYDVKM. V gave up 7 bases and J gave up 2 bases; unmatched junction bases: 7. The CDR3 sequence: CASTPFGGQETQYF. The CDR3 DNA follows: TGTGCCAGCACCCCGTTCGGGGGGCAAGAGACCCAGTACTTC.

In this sample, this clonotype turned up a few times. The gene calls are TRBV3-1 and TRBJ2-2; tentative D call: TRBD2 (5 bases). In germline, CDR1 is LGHDT, CDR2 YNNKEL (reference sequence). This CDR3 has 14 residues. Trimming removed 2 bases from V and 6 bases from J, with 10 bases in between. CDR3 coding DNA: TGTGCCAGCAGCCAATTGGGAGAATCCGGGGAGCTGTTTTTT. It codes for CASSQLGESGELFF.

This clonotype was seen more than once but under ten times. This chain connects TRBV4-1 to TRBJ2-7; no clear D gene. Germline V CDR1 and CDR2: MGHRA, YSYEKL. Trimming took 1 base from V and 3 from J, leaving 7 bases between them. The CDR3 contains 13 residues. In nucleotides, the CDR3 is TGCGCCAGCAGCCAAGGGATAGACTACGAGCAGTACTTC. Amino acid sequence: CASSQGIDYEQYF.

J is TRBJ2-1 and V is TRBV7-2, with D possibly being TRBD2 (5 bases). The CDR3 extends over 16 amino acids. In germline, CDR1 is SGHTA, CDR2 FQGNSA. With 5 bases removed from V and 2 bases from J, the gap between germline ends came to 16 bases. The CDR3 DNA follows: TGTGCCAGCAGCCTCGAGCGGACCCTTCCCTACAATGAGCAGTTCTTC. Amino acids: CASSLERTLPYNEQFF.

This clonotype was seen at least ten times. The V and J genes are TRBV12-3 or TRBV12-4 and TRBJ1-1, with a possible D match to TRBD1 (5 bases). With 2 bases removed from V and 4 bases from J, the gap between germline ends came to 11 bases. This CDR3 has 14 residues. Here the CDR3 reads CASSLSGSITEAFF. Written as DNA, the CDR3 is TGTGCCAGCAGTTTATCAGGGTCAATCACTGAAGCTTTCTTT.

V and J are TRBV7-9 and TRBJ1-2; 7 bases are shared with TRBD1. The V gene end was trimmed by 5 bases and the J gene end by 6 bases; junction bases not matched to a gene: 6. The CDR3 spans 13 residues. Per germline, CDR1 SEHNR and CDR2 FQNEAQ (reference sequence). The CDR3 DNA reads as TGTGCCAGCAGCCAGGACAGGATAGATGGCTACACCTTC. It encodes CASSQDRIDGYTF.

This clonotype was counted many times. The CDR3 region is CASSLTPVGANVLTF. The CDR3 DNA sequence: TGTGCCAGCAGTTTAACACCAGTGGGGGCCAACGTCCTGACTTTC. V usage is TRBV28 and J usage is TRBJ2-6; the D is unclear. Trimming removed 2 bases from V and 4 bases from J, with 9 bases in between. CDR3 length equals 15 residues. CDR1 MDHEN and CDR2 SYDVKM come from the germline V gene. The full variable domain, in which reference TRBV28 and TRBJ2-6 provide the parts outside the CDR3, is DVKVTQSSRYLVKRTGEKVFLECVQDMDHENMFWYRQDPGLGLRLIYFSYDVKMKEKGDIPEGYSVSREKKERFSLILESASTNQTSMYLCASSLTPVGANVLTFGAGSRLTVL.

This clonotype has a count of ten or more. The V and J genes are TRBV10-3 and TRBJ2-4; 8 positions agree with TRBD2. The ends lost 0 bases at V and 4 bases at J; junction bases unmatched: 8. Germline V lookup: CDR1 ENHRY, CDR2 SYGVKD. The CDR3 has 17 residues. In nucleotides, the CDR3 is TGTGCCATCAGTGAGTCGACTCGCGCGGGGGGTAAAAACATTCAGTACTTC. It specifies CAISESTRAGGKNIQYF.

In its sample, this clonotype was seen many times. The rearrangement joins TRBV12-3 or TRBV12-4 to TRBJ2-1; D assignment may be TRBD1 or TRBD2 (5 bases each). Trimming pared 5 bases from V and 14 bases from J, leaving 16 bases between. The CDR3 covers 12 residues. The CDR3 is CASSPGTYGKFF. CDR3 sequence (DNA): TGTGCCAGCAGTCCCGGGACCTACGGCAAGTTCTTC.

J is TRBJ2-3 and V is TRBV7-2, with 10 bases aligning to TRBD2. The V gene's germline CDR1 is SGHTA and CDR2 FQGNSA. CDR3 length: 15 amino acids. V shed 5 bases, J shed 4 bases, and the junction held 6 bases outside the gene matches. CDR3 sequence (DNA): TGTGCCAGCAGCAAAAGCGGGAGGGGCGCAGATACGCAGTATTTT. Its translation: CASSKSGRGADTQYF.

This clonotype has ten or more counts. The chain recombines TRBV12-3 or TRBV12-4 with TRBJ2-7; D is possibly TRBD1 (5 bases). The CDR3 has 17 residues. Trimming left V 6 bases short and J 1 base short, with 22 bases between. CDR3 sequence: CASSPTVPVLRSYEQYF. The DNA of the CDR3 is TGTGCCAGCAGCCCGACAGTTCCCGTCTTGAGATCCTACGAGCAGTACTTC.

This clonotype was counted a few times. This chain connects TRBV7-9 to TRBJ2-2, with 8 positions matching TRBD1. From germline, CDR1 is SEHNR and CDR2 FQNEAQ (reference sequence). V lost 3 bases, J lost 4 bases, and 7 bases stayed unmatched. CDR3 length: 16 amino acids. For the CDR3, the DNA is TGTGCCAGCAGCTTCGACAGGGGCCGCGTCACCGGGGAGCTGTTTTTT. This encodes CASSFDRGRVTGELFF.

This clonotype has a count of ten or more. The rearrangement uses TRBV28 and TRBJ2-3; D gene ambiguous. Looked up from germline, CDR1 is MDHEN and CDR2 is SYDVKM. The CDR3 is 12 amino acids. Trimming took off 5 bases at V and 7 bases at J, with 10 bases between the two ends. This CDR3 reads CASSPIHNTQYF. CDR3 sequence (DNA): TGTGCCAGCAGTCCGATACATAATACGCAGTATTTT.